A single sample is the source of the 4 T cell receptor beta chains below, sequenced in a study of T cells expressing NK-cell markers. TCRdb reprocessed the 5' RACE reads and reports one entry per CDR3 protein, with no DNA. The table lists under 2,500 distinct CDR3 sequences. The material sequenced was blood T cells: a sorted CD56 or NKG2C T cell subset, CD4+ or CD8+ T cells, or bulk PBMC T cells (not recorded which). The receptors were gathered from a young woman in good health.

This chain connects TRBV6-4 to TRBJ2-3; absent DNA, TCRdb's TRBD2 call cannot be checked. The CDR3 is 16 amino acids. Germline CDR1 and CDR2: MRHNA and SNTAGT. The CDR3 loop reads CASSDSPSGSTDTQYF.

CDR3 sequence: CASSPMIAGKGTGELFF. This chain connects TRBV4-3 to TRBJ2-2; TCRdb gives TRBD2 as the D gene, but with no DNA this cannot be confirmed. The CDR3 has 17 amino acids. Germline CDR1 is LGHNA and CDR2 is YSLEER.

CDR3 amino acids: CASSQGTNYGYTF. This chain links TRBV14 with TRBJ1-2; no DNA is available, so the TRBD1 call from TCRdb remains unchecked. The CDR3 is 13 residues long. Germline lookup yields CDR1 SGHDN and CDR2 FVKESK.

The V call is TRBV20-1, the J call TRBJ2-7; TCRdb's assignment of TRBD2 cannot be checked, as there is no DNA. The CDR3 sequence is 13 residues long. Germline CDR1 is DFQATT and CDR2 is SNEGSKA (reference sequence). This chain's CDR3 is CSASGRTDYEQYF.